The 22 T cell receptor beta chains below were found in one sample sequenced in a study of blood T cell repertoires in COVID-19. Produced via immunoSEQ multiplex PCR; TCRdb's table is partial and in-frame only. The sample holds more than 200,000 clones, approximately 90% seen once. Sequencing input: peripheral blood. These receptors all come from a woman in her 40s who had recovered from COVID-19.

This clone showed up just a few times. The chain is built from TRBV19 and TRBJ2-7, with 9 bases matching TRBD1. This CDR3 comprises 14 residues. Germline-derived CDR1 and CDR2 are LNHDA and SQIVND (reference sequence). After removal of 5 bases from V and 4 bases from J, the junction contained 6 bases not matched to a gene. This CDR3 is CASSPRDRVYEQYF. CDR3 DNA: TGTGCCAGTAGTCCCCGGGACAGGGTGTACGAGCAGTACTTC. Full variable domain (outside the CDR3, taken from reference TRBV19 and TRBJ2-7): DGGITQSPKYLFRKEGQNVTLSCEQNLNHDAMYWYRQDPGQGLRLIYYSQIVNDFQKGDIAEGYSVSREKKESFPLTVTSAQKNPTAFYLCASSPRDRVYEQYFGPGTRLTVT.

The chain has TRBV27 and TRBJ2-7, with TRBD1 matching over 10 bases. V lost 6 bases and J lost 2; bases outside the gene matches: 4. From germline, CDR1 is MNHEY and CDR2 SMNVEV (reference sequence). The CDR3 sequence is 14 residues long. The CDR3: CASSQDRGTYEQYF. DNA of the CDR3: TGTGCCAGCAGCCAGGACAGGGGGACCTACGAGCAGTACTTC.

The V gene is TRBV6-5, the J gene TRBJ1-2; 8 positions agree with TRBD1. CDR3 size: 15 residues. V lost 6 bases to trimming and J lost 2 bases; unmatched junction nucleotides: 8. Germline values: CDR1 MNHEY, CDR2 SVGAGI. The CDR3 reads CASRGSGTGNYGYTF. The CDR3 nucleotides read TGTGCCAGCAGAGGATCCGGGACAGGAAACTATGGCTACACCTTC.

The CDR3, as DNA: TGTGCCAGTAGTATTGATGACGGGAACAACAATGAGCAGTTCTTC. Translated, it gives CASSIDDGNNNEQFF. The gene calls are TRBV19 and TRBJ2-1; possibly TRBD2 for D (5 bases). CDR1 and CDR2 (germline): LNHDA, SQIVND (reference sequence). The CDR3 totals 15 residues. V was shortened by 3 bases and J by 5 bases, with 14 bases between the two germline ends.

CDR3 bases: TGTGCCAGCAGCTTGAGGACAGGGGGCGTCTATGAAAAACTGTTTTTT. Residues: CASSLRTGGVYEKLFF. The chain is built from TRBV11-3 and TRBJ1-4, with 11 bases fitting TRBD1. The CDR3 has 16 residues. Per the germline V gene, CDR1 is SGHNT and CDR2 is YENEEA. J lost 6 bases, V lost 3 bases, and 6 bases had no gene match.

J is TRBJ1-1 and V is TRBV6-5, with TRBD1 matching 8 bases. Trimming at V came to 6 bases and at J to 5 bases, leaving 8 bases not matched to a gene. The germline V gene encodes CDR1 MNHEY and CDR2 SVGAGI. The CDR3 has 14 amino acids. The CDR3 coding sequence is TGTGCCAGCAGGCCCGACAGGGGTCTTACTGAAGCTTTCTTT. Translated, it gives CASRPDRGLTEAFF.

The J gene is TRBJ2-1, the V gene TRBV4-3; 12 bases line up with TRBD2. The germline gives CDR1 LGHNA, CDR2 YSLEER. This CDR3 contains 17 residues. Trimming at V came to 3 bases and at J to 3 bases, leaving 6 bases not matched to a gene. The CDR3 loop reads CASSQIGLAGIYNEQFF. The CDR3 nucleotides are TGCGCCAGCAGCCAGATCGGACTAGCGGGAATCTACAATGAGCAGTTCTTC.

V gene TRBV30 combines with J gene TRBJ1-3; tentative D call: TRBD1 (6 bases). The germline V gene encodes CDR1 GTSNPN and CDR2 SVGIG (reference sequence). V lost 4 bases and J 4 bases, leaving 11 bases between the germline ends. This CDR3 contains 13 residues. Here the CDR3 DNA reads TGTGCCTGGAATGAAGGACAGGGAAACACCATATATTTT. Translating it yields CAWNEGQGNTIYF.

This clone came up once. This rearrangement joins TRBV6-6 to TRBJ2-7; TRBD1 agrees at 10 bases. Unmatched junction bases numbered 6, after V lost 8 bases and J lost 2 bases. The germline CDR1 and CDR2 sequences are MNHNY and SVGAGI (reference sequence). The CDR3 totals 14 residues. CDR3 sequence: CASQGQGLAYEQYF. The CDR3 bases are TGTGCCAGCCAGGGACAGGGGCTTGCCTACGAGCAGTACTTC.

This sequence joins TRBV4-2 and TRBJ1-4; TRBD1 matches at 7 bases. The CDR3 is 17 residues long. Germline V gene data show CDR1 as LGHNA and CDR2 as YNFKEQ. Unmatched junction bases numbered 12, after V lost 4 bases and J lost 4 bases. CDR3 nucleotide sequence: TGTGCCAGCAGCCGGCAGGGGCAGGGGGTAAATAATGAAAAACTGTTTTTT. Translating gives CASSRQGQGVNNEKLFF.

This clone was seen only once. The chain links TRBV9 to TRBJ2-7, with TRBD2 matching over 7 bases. Germline lookup yields CDR1 SGDLS and CDR2 YYNGEE. The CDR3 contains 16 residues. Trimming removed 4 bases from V and 0 bases from J; junction bases left unmatched: 10. In DNA form, the CDR3 reads TGTGCCAGCAGCCCATCAGGGAGGGAGGCCTCCTACGAGCAGTACTTC. Amino acids: CASSPSGREASYEQYF.

The chain uses TRBV19 and TRBJ1-1; TRBD1 agrees at 9 bases. CDR1 and CDR2 (germline): LNHDA, SQIVND (reference sequence). The V gene end was trimmed by 7 bases and the J gene end by 8 bases; junction bases not matched to a gene: 8. The CDR3 contains 13 residues. CDR3 sequence reads: CASTTGGSREAFF. The CDR3 DNA follows: TGTGCCAGTACCACAGGGGGCAGTAGGGAAGCTTTCTTT.

Here the CDR3 reads CASSPKAGRGRSNEKLFF. The CDR3 DNA sequence: TGTGCCAGCAGCCCCAAAGCGGGCAGGGGGCGGTCTAATGAAAAACTGTTTTTT. The chain combines TRBV3-1 (or the pseudogene TRBV3-2) with TRBJ1-4; 8 bases align to TRBD1. Germline V gives CDR1 LGHDT, CDR2 YNNKEL (reference sequence). CDR3 length: 18 amino acids. J was trimmed by 3 bases and V by 4 bases; bases with no gene match: 13.

The rearrangement uses TRBV15 and TRBJ2-2; 9 nucleotides align to TRBD1. Germline V CDR1 and CDR2: LNHNV, YYDKDF (reference sequence). V trimming: 5 bases; J trimming: 5 bases; junction bases outside the gene matches: 6. The CDR3 loop spans 15 amino acids. CDR3 residues: CATSGGQGSTGELFF. The CDR3 DNA reads as TGTGCCACCAGCGGGGGACAGGGATCTACCGGGGAGCTGTTTTTT.

The chain couples TRBV5-1 to TRBJ2-1; TRBD2 aligns across 7 bases. Trimming cost V 5 bases and J 8 bases; bases outside gene matches: 16. CDR1 is SGHRS, CDR2 YFSETQ, per germline. This CDR3 is 16 amino acids long. The CDR3 spells CASRLAPQKSLDEQFF. The CDR3 bases are TGCGCCAGCAGACTAGCGCCTCAGAAGTCGTTGGATGAGCAGTTCTTC.

Comments on this clone: Other DNA sequences in the same sample also yield this CDR3. CDR3 sequence reads: CASSLTSGGYNEQFF. CDR3 DNA sequence: TGTGCCAGCAGCTTAACTAGCGGGGGGTACAATGAGCAGTTCTTC. V gene TRBV11-3 combines with J gene TRBJ2-1; TRBD2 aligns across 12 bases. The CDR3 consists of 15 residues. Per the germline V gene, CDR1 is SGHNT and CDR2 is YENEEA. Trimming at V came to 2 bases and at J to 4 bases, leaving 0 bases not matched to a gene. The complete variable domain, with remaining parts taken from reference TRBV11-3 and TRBJ2-1, reads EAGVVQSPRYKIIEKKQPVAFWCNPISGHNTLYWYLQNLGQGPELLIRYENEEAVDDSQLPKDRFSAERLKGVDSTLKIQPAELGDSAVYLCASSLTSGGYNEQFFGPGTRLTVL.

The chain links TRBV7-2 to TRBJ2-3; 13 positions agree with TRBD2. Looked up from germline, CDR1 is SGHTA and CDR2 is FQGNSA. With V trimmed by 3 bases and J by 8 bases, 8 bases remained unmatched. The CDR3 covers 16 residues. The CDR3 DNA sequence: TGTGCCAGCAGCTTCGAACTAGCGGGAGGGCTATCTACGCAGTATTTT. Residues: CASSFELAGGLSTQYF. Using reference TRBV7-2 and TRBJ2-3 for the parts outside the CDR3, the full variable domain is GAGVSQSPSNKVTEKGKDVELRCDPISGHTALYWYRQSLGQGLEFLIYFQGNSAPDKSGLPSDRFSAERTGGSVSTLTIQRTQQEDSAVYLCASSFELAGGLSTQYFGPGTRLTVL.

The rearrangement links TRBV11-2 to TRBJ1-2, with D tentatively TRBD1 (5 bases). V was clipped by 3 bases and J by 8 bases, with 13 bases between them. There are 13 residues in the CDR3. The germline CDR1 and CDR2 sequences are SGHAT and FQNNGV. CDR3 DNA: TGTGCCAGCAGCTTCGGGGGATCCCGAGGCTACACCTTC. This encodes CASSFGGSRGYTF.

This clone has a handful of counts. The V and J genes are TRBV18 and TRBJ1-4, with a tentative D call TRBD1 (5 bases). V was cut by 2 bases and J by 6 bases, with 13 bases left in between. This CDR3 has 15 residues. CDR1 is KGHSH and CDR2 is LQKENI in the germline V gene. The CDR3 DNA reads as TGTGCCAGCTCACCAGTCCAGGGAGGGGATGAAAAACTGTTTTTT. This sequence encodes CASSPVQGGDEKLFF.

The rearrangement uses TRBV6-5 and TRBJ1-3, with TRBD1 as a possible D gene (6 bases). CDR3 size: 14 residues. CDR1 is MNHEY, CDR2 SVGAGI, per germline. V was cut by 5 bases and J by 4 bases, with 12 bases left in between. CDR3 protein: CASSTQGWGNTIYF. CDR3 bases: TGTGCCAGCAGTACCCAGGGGTGGGGAAACACCATATATTTT.

J is TRBJ2-7 and V is TRBV28; TRBD1 aligns across 9 bases. The J segment lost 2 bases and the V segment lost 4 bases, leaving 3 bases of the junction unmatched. CDR3 length: 14 residues. From germline, CDR1 is MDHEN and CDR2 SYDVKM. CDR3 sequence reads: CASSSGQGTYEQYF. As DNA, the CDR3 is TGTGCCAGCAGTTCGGGACAGGGAACCTACGAGCAGTACTTC.

This chain links TRBV29-1 with TRBJ1-2; 7 bases match TRBD1. The CDR3 extends over 13 amino acids. The junction had 10 bases not matched to a gene; V was cut back by 5 bases and J by 7 bases. Germline V gives CDR1 SQVTM, CDR2 ANQGSEA. CDR3 sequence (DNA): TGCAGCGTTTTAGACAGGGAGAGTAGTGGCTACACCTTC. It specifies CSVLDRESSGYTF.